This is a list of T cell receptor beta chains from one sample in a study of CD4 T cells in relation to SARS-CoV-2 and coronaviruses. No antigens are known for them. TCRdb's copy holds only in-frame clones and misses some; the assay was immunoSEQ multiplex PCR. The sample consists of approximately 16,000 clones, 76% of them appearing once. Sample: CD4+ T cells from PBMCs, cultured in vitro. All receptors derive from a human donor in good health. Both conserved end residues are part of each CDR3. A D gene is named only where the DNA matches it firmly. Clone sizes are given selectively: once, few, many, or a class where the clone is expanded.

J | D | V | size | CDR3 | DNA
TRBJ2-1 | NA | TRBV7-7 | NA | CASSLTGSSYNEQFF | TGTGCCAGCAGCTTAACTGGTAGCTCCTACAATGAGCAGTTCTTC
TRBJ1-3 | NA | TRBV3-1/TRBV3-2 | NA | CASSQDLRGGPSSGNTIYF | TGTGCCAGCAGCCAAGATCTTAGGGGGGGCCCCAGCTCTGGAAACACCATATATTTT
TRBJ2-3 | TRBD1 | TRBV27 | NA | CASSLGDPGQGADTQYF | TGTGCCAGCAGTTTAGGGGATCCGGGACAGGGGGCGGATACGCAGTATTTT
TRBJ1-6 | NA | TRBV27 | NA | CASLPKGRFSDLHF | TGTGCCAGTCTACCTAAGGGCAGGTTTTCCGACCTCCACTTT
TRBJ1-6 | NA | TRBV6-5 | once | CASSYQNNSPLHF | TGTGCCAGCAGTTATCAGAATAATTCACCCCTCCACTTT
TRBJ2-3 | NA | TRBV21-1 | NA | CASSNRLDRASTDTQYF | TGTGCCAGCAGCAACCGACTTGACAGAGCTAGCACAGATACGCAGTATTTT
TRBJ1-1 | NA | TRBV30 | NA | CAWKFGDTEAFF | TGTGCCTGGAAATTCGGGGACACTGAAGCTTTCTTT
TRBJ1-5 | NA | TRBV15 | NA | CATSRPGQPQHF | TGTGCCACCAGCAGACCCGGACAGCCCCAGCATTTT
TRBJ2-2 | TRBD2 | TRBV27 | NA | CASSLGLAETGELFF | TGTGCCAGCAGCCTCGGACTAGCTGAGACCGGGGAGCTGTTTTTT
TRBJ1-2 | TRBD1 | TRBV28 | NA | CASSSEIGTGEFGDGYTF | TGTGCCAGCAGTTCGGAAATCGGGACAGGAGAGTTCGGGGATGGCTACACCTTC
TRBJ1-2 | NA | TRBV30 | NA | CAWSVPLDLGYTF | TGTGCCTGGAGTGTACCCCTGGATCTAGGCTACACCTTC
TRBJ2-5 | TRBD1 | TRBV2 | once | CASNPTGSETQYF | TGTGCCAGCAACCCGACAGGGTCGGAGACCCAGTACTTC
TRBJ2-1 | NA | TRBV2 | NA | CASSHEPPSEQFF | TGTGCCAGCAGCCACGAACCTCCCAGTGAGCAGTTCTTC
TRBJ2-7 | NA | TRBV5-8 | NA | CASSLTGSYEQYF | TGTGCCAGCAGTCTGACCGGGAGCTACGAGCAGTACTTC
TRBJ1-1 | NA | TRBV6-5 | once | CASSYDYGGMNTEAFF | TGTGCCAGCAGTTACGACTATGGGGGGATGAACACTGAAGCTTTCTTT
TRBJ2-1 | NA | TRBV19 | NA | CASSIPPIHEQFF | TGTGCCAGTAGTATCCCCCCCATCCATGAGCAGTTCTTC
TRBJ1-5 | TRBD1 | TRBV15 | NA | CATSRATGGNQPQHF | TGTGCCACCAGCAGAGCGACAGGGGGCAATCAGCCCCAGCATTTT
TRBJ2-3 | TRBD1 | TRBV24-1 | once | CATSVTGGTDTQYF | TGTGCCACCAGTGTTACAGGGGGGACAGATACGCAGTATTTT
TRBJ2-3 | NA | TRBV15 | NA | CATSRDVATQYF | TGTGCCACCAGCAGAGATGTCGCTACGCAGTATTTT
TRBJ1-2 | NA | TRBV9 | NA | CASSVDSGYTF | TGTGCCAGCAGCGTAGACAGCGGCTACACCTTC
TRBJ2-7 | NA | TRBV6-1 | NA | CASSERAGDSYEQYF | TGTGCCAGCAGTGAAAGGGCAGGGGACTCCTACGAGCAGTACTTC
TRBJ2-5 | TRBD2 | TRBV5-1 | NA | CASGPGTSVQETQYF | TGCGCCAGCGGACCCGGGACTAGCGTACAAGAGACCCAGTACTTC
TRBJ1-1 | TRBD1 | TRBV19 | NA | CASSPTGGKNTEAFF | TGTGCCAGTAGTCCGACAGGGGGAAAGAACACTGAAGCTTTCTTT
TRBJ2-7 | NA | TRBV14 | NA | CASRDSGATREQYF | TGTGCCAGCCGCGACTCGGGGGCTACGAGGGAGCAGTACTTC
TRBJ1-1 | NA | TRBV11-2 | NA | CASSLQTRSTEAFF | TGTGCCAGCAGCCTCCAGACACGATCCACTGAAGCTTTCTTT
TRBJ2-7 | TRBD1 | TRBV2 | NA | CASSEEGAIIDEQYF | TGTGCCAGCAGTGAAGAGGGGGCAATTATCGACGAGCAGTACTTC
TRBJ2-3 | TRBD2 | TRBV4-2 | NA | CASSQDSRLAGSTDTQYF | TGTGCCAGCAGCCAAGATTCAAGACTAGCGGGGTCCACAGATACGCAGTATTTT
TRBJ1-5 | NA | TRBV30 | NA | CAWSVGGNQPQHF | TGTGCCTGGAGTGTGGGGGGCAATCAGCCCCAGCATTTT
TRBJ1-2 | NA | TRBV12-3/TRBV12-4 | NA | CASSLGTARGYTF | TGTGCCAGCAGTTTAGGAACGGCCCGGGGCTACACCTTC
TRBJ2-7 | NA | TRBV20-1 | NA | CSASRRDDEQYF | TGCAGTGCTAGTCGCAGGGACGACGAGCAGTACTTC
TRBJ2-7 | NA | TRBV6-4 | NA | CASSPGDHSYEQYF | TGTGCCAGCAGCCCAGGGGACCACTCCTACGAGCAGTACTTC
TRBJ2-7 | NA | TRBV15 | NA | CATSRDRRGYEQYF | TGTGCCACCAGCAGAGATAGACGGGGATACGAGCAGTACTTC
TRBJ2-1 | NA | TRBV6-1 | NA | CASSELAGSYNEQFF | TGTGCCAGCAGTGAATTGGCGGGGTCCTACAATGAGCAGTTCTTC
TRBJ2-3 | NA | TRBV5-4 | NA | CASSQTALTDTQYF | TGTGCCAGCAGTCAAACGGCTTTAACAGATACGCAGTATTTT
TRBJ2-7 | NA | TRBV3-1/TRBV3-2 | few | CASGGAYEQYF | TGTGCCAGCGGCGGGGCCTACGAGCAGTACTTC
TRBJ2-1 | NA | TRBV2 | NA | CASSEYNEQFF | TGTGCCAGCAGTGAATACAATGAGCAGTTCTTC
TRBJ1-5 | TRBD1 | TRBV5-1 | NA | CASSLGTGRNQPQHF | TGCGCCAGCAGCTTGGGGACAGGGCGCAATCAGCCCCAGCATTTT